Shown below are 3 T cell receptor beta chains from a single sample sequenced in a study of T cells in Graves' hyperthyroidism and ophthalmopathy. Amplification of TCR beta CDR3 regions was performed using RNA transcripts as template. The HTBI primer set drove a first-round RT-PCR of the TCR CDR3. TCRdb recomputed calls from the multiplex PCR reads with MiXCR, one row per CDR3 protein. Of fewer than 700,000 distinct CDR3 sequences in the sample, roughly a sixth were seen once. The source material was blood. Receptors were obtained from a woman aged 18-30 years with Graves' ophthalmopathy.

In this sample, this clonotype turned up a few times. This rearrangement joins TRBV15 to TRBJ2-1, with D unclear. The CDR3 covers 15 residues. Germline V gene sequence: CDR1 LNHNV, CDR2 YYDKDF (reference sequence). The V end was cut by 0 bases, the J end by 0 bases, with 6 bases between. The CDR3 loop reads CATSRDSRSYNEQFF. The CDR3 DNA follows: TGTGCCACCAGCAGAGACAGCCGCTCCTACAATGAGCAGTTCTTC.

There are many counts of this clonotype. CDR3 in DNA: TGTGCCAGCAGTCGGGGGGGTATGCGGACTGAAGCTTTCTTT. Protein product: CASSRGGMRTEAFF. The genes are TRBV6-2 or TRBV6-3 and TRBJ1-1; D might be TRBD1 (5 bases). Deletions cut 5 bases from V and 5 bases from J, with 15 bases between. Germline V CDR1 and CDR2: MNHEY, SVGEGT. The CDR3 is made up of 14 amino acids.

This clonotype was counted at least ten times. The CDR3 is CASSPPRDWETQYF. CDR3 DNA: TGTGCCAGCAGCCCCCCGAGGGACTGGGAGACCCAGTACTTC. The rearrangement links TRBV11-2 to TRBJ2-5, with D perhaps TRBD2 (6 bases). V was pared by 5 bases and J by 5 bases, with 15 bases between. The V gene's germline CDR1 is SGHAT and CDR2 FQNNGV. There are 14 residues in the CDR3.